One sample yielded the 27 T cell receptor beta chains listed below, sequenced in a study of neurological immune-mediated disorders (dated by TCRdb to between 2019 and 2020). The time point label of this sample denotes: longitudinal time-point 2. Receptors were amplified or captured by 5' RACE. The instrument given in TCRdb is Illumina HiSeq 2500. TCRdb trimmed the raw reads at Q25, called clones with MiXCR and kept productive beta chains. Rows with one shared CDR3 protein collapse into an entry with the most common genes and DNA. The sample has tens of thousands of distinct CDR3 sequences on record, about 5.6% of them singletons. Clones ranked in the top ten supply over 7% of the sample. Sequenced material: PBMCs. These receptors all come from a woman aged 55-69 years with multiple sclerosis.

This clonotype occurred many times. This chain connects TRBV5-6 to TRBJ2-5; D might be TRBD2 (7 bases). Germline V CDR1 and CDR2: SGHDT, YYEEEE. The V end lost 2 bases, the J end lost 4 bases, and 24 bases lay between the germline ends. The CDR3 is 18 residues long. CDR3 bases: TGTGCCAGCAGCTTTTTCCCCCAATGGGGGGGCGACGGAGAGACCCAGTACTTC. It codes for CASSFFPQWGGDGETQYF. Combining the CDR3 with reference TRBV5-6 and TRBJ2-5 gives the whole variable domain DAGVTQSPTHLIKTRGQQVTLRCSPKSGHDTVSWYQQALGQGPQFIFQYYEEEERQRGNFPDRFSGHQFPNYSSELNVNALLLGDSALYLCASSFFPQWGGDGETQYFGPGTRLLVL.

This clonotype was seen at least ten times. The rearrangement uses TRBV4-1 and TRBJ2-6; D remains ambiguous. V was cut by 4 bases and J by 0 bases, with 7 bases left in between. This CDR3 contains 15 residues. Germline V CDR1 and CDR2: MGHRA, YSYEKL. The CDR3 is CASSPENSGANVLTF. CDR3 in DNA: TGCGCCAGCAGCCCGGAAAACTCTGGGGCCAACGTCCTGACTTTC.

This clonotype has ten or more counts. The chain joins TRBV29-1 to TRBJ2-3; D unclear. Germline CDR1 and CDR2: SQVTM and ANQGSEA. This CDR3 is built from 11 residues. Trimming cost V 6 bases and J 2 bases, with 6 bases left between them. The CDR3 DNA sequence: TGCAGCGTATCGAACACAGATACGCAGTATTTT. Its translation is CSVSNTDTQYF.

This clonotype was recorded at least ten times. This chain uses TRBV27 with TRBJ1-6; a weak D match, TRBD1 (5 bases). Trimming removed 4 bases at V and 5 bases at J, with 15 bases between. The germline V gene encodes CDR1 MNHEY and CDR2 SMNVEV (reference sequence). The CDR3 runs 16 residues. The CDR3 is CASSSWTLGDNSPLHF. The CDR3 DNA sequence: TGTGCCAGCAGTTCCTGGACCCTGGGGGATAATTCACCCCTCCACTTT.

The chain combines TRBV18 with TRBJ1-3; TRBD1 matches 9 bases. This CDR3 has 16 residues. V shed 6 bases, J shed 1 base, and the junction held 7 bases outside the gene matches. CDR1 is KGHSH, CDR2 LQKENI, per germline. CDR3 sequence reads: CASSAGTGSSGNTIYF. The DNA for the CDR3 is TGTGCCAGCTCGGCTGGGACAGGGTCTTCTGGAAACACCATATATTTT.

This clonotype was recorded at least ten times. V gene TRBV11-1 combines with J gene TRBJ2-2; 7 nucleotides line up with TRBD1. Germline CDR1 reads SGHAT; CDR2 reads FQDESV (reference sequence). The CDR3 sequence is 14 residues long. The trim removed 5 bases at V and 7 bases at J, leaving 7 bases unmatched. The CDR3 is CASSQDRAFGELFF. The CDR3 DNA sequence: TGTGCCAGCAGCCAAGACAGGGCGTTCGGGGAGCTGTTTTTT.

This clonotype was observed many times. The chain uses TRBV7-2 and TRBJ2-1, with 16 bases fitting TRBD2. Per the germline V gene, CDR1 is SGHTA and CDR2 is FQGNSA. V shed 5 bases, J shed 6 bases, and the junction held 4 bases outside the gene matches. This CDR3 contains 16 residues. CDR3 sequence (DNA): TGTGCCAGCAGCCCCGGGACTAGCGGGGGGGTCAATGAGCAGTTCTTC. This gives the protein CASSPGTSGGVNEQFF.

This clonotype has ten or more counts. The chain couples TRBV5-1 to TRBJ2-1, with D possibly TRBD1 on 5 matching bases. V dropped 0 bases and J dropped 9 bases, with 10 bases sitting between them. CDR1 is SGHRS and CDR2 is YFSETQ in the germline V gene. CDR3 length: 13 residues. The CDR3 nucleotides are TGCGCCAGCAGCTTGGTGGCAGGGCTTGAGCAGTTCTTC. It codes for CASSLVAGLEQFF.

This clonotype was counted at least ten times. The chain recombines TRBV9 with TRBJ1-6; a possible D gene is TRBD1 (5 bases). The CDR3 is 15 residues long. Germline V gene lookup returns CDR1 SGDLS and CDR2 YYNGEE. Trimming shortened V by 0 bases and J by 7 bases, and 11 bases separated the two germline ends. CDR3 nucleotides: TGTGCCAGCAGCGTAGACCCAGGGACCAATTCACCCCTCCACTTT. Translating it yields CASSVDPGTNSPLHF. The full variable domain, completed using reference TRBV9 and TRBJ1-6, is DSGVTQTPKHLITATGQRVTLRCSPRSGDLSVYWYQQSLDQGLQFLIQYYNGEERAKGNILERFSAQQFPDLHSELNLSSLELGDSALYFCASSVDPGTNSPLHFGNGTRLTVT.

The chain carries TRBV5-1 and TRBJ2-2; D is ambiguous. CDR3 length: 13 residues. CDR1 is SGHRS and CDR2 is YFSETQ in the germline V gene. V lost 3 bases and J 2 bases, leaving 5 bases between the germline ends. The CDR3 sequence is CASSYSNTGELFF. As DNA, the CDR3 is TGCGCCAGCAGCTACAGCAACACCGGGGAGCTGTTTTTT.

This clonotype was seen repeatedly, ten times or more. This chain uses TRBV20-1 with TRBJ1-1; a possible D gene is TRBD1 (5 bases). Trimming cost V 5 bases and J 0 bases, with 16 bases left between them. The CDR3 covers 15 residues. In germline, CDR1 is DFQATT, CDR2 SNEGSKA (reference sequence). The CDR3 bases are TGCAGTGCTGGGTCGGGTCGGGGGATGAACACTGAAGCTTTCTTT. This encodes CSAGSGRGMNTEAFF.

The sample holds many counts of this clonotype. The chain couples TRBV20-1 to TRBJ1-3, with 11 positions matching TRBD1. CDR1 and CDR2 (germline): DFQATT, SNEGSKA (reference sequence). This CDR3 is built from 14 residues. The V and J ends lost 6 bases and 6 bases, in that order; junction bases with no gene match: 7. CDR3 bases: TGCAGTGCCACCCCGGGACAGGGGGTAAACACCATATATTTT. Translating it yields CSATPGQGVNTIYF.

This clonotype was detected many times. This rearrangement joins TRBV25-1 to TRBJ2-7, with TRBD2 as a possible D gene (6 bases). Germline V gene lookup returns CDR1 MGHDK and CDR2 SYGVNS. Trimming removed 1 base at V and 11 bases at J, with 15 bases between. This CDR3 contains 13 residues. DNA of the CDR3: TGTGCCAGCAGTGAATTAGAGAGGTCGGGGGAGTACTTC. Its protein product is CASSELERSGEYF.

This clonotype was counted a few times. The chain is built from TRBV5-1 and TRBJ2-7, with D hard to call. V was clipped by 0 bases and J by 1 base, with 11 bases between them. CDR1 and CDR2 (germline): SGHRS, YFSETQ. The CDR3 has 15 amino acids. CDR3 nucleotide sequence: TGCGCCAGCAGCTTGGTGGTTGGGCAGTCCTACGAGCAGTACTTC. This encodes CASSLVVGQSYEQYF.

Many counts were recorded for this clonotype. The chain couples TRBV15 to TRBJ2-1; possibly TRBD1 for D (6 bases). Trimming stripped 1 base from V and 4 bases from J, with 8 bases between. The CDR3 runs 14 residues. Germline-derived CDR1 and CDR2 are LNHNV and YYDKDF (reference sequence). The CDR3 coding sequence is TGTGCCACCAGCAGAGGCGGACAGTACAATGAGCAGTTCTTC. This codes for CATSRGGQYNEQFF.

This clonotype was picked up many times. In DNA form, the CDR3 reads TGTGCCAGCAGCTTAGACAGGTTTGCCTACACCTTC. It specifies CASSLDRFAYTF. The rearrangement joins TRBV7-9 to TRBJ1-2; a weak D match, TRBD1 (5 bases). This CDR3 is built from 12 residues. CDR1 SEHNR and CDR2 FQNEAQ come from the germline V gene (reference sequence). V shed 1 base and J shed 10 bases, with 10 bases lying between them. The full variable domain, rest sourced from reference TRBV7-9 and TRBJ1-2, is DTGVSQNPRHKITKRGQNVTFRCDPISEHNRLYWYRQTLGQGPEFLTYFQNEAQLEKSRLLSDRFSAERPKGSFSTLEIQRTEQGDSAMYLCASSLDRFAYTFGSGTRLTVV.

This clonotype was seen ten or more times. This chain joins TRBV13 and TRBJ2-2; D might be TRBD2 (6 bases). Germline V gene data show CDR1 as PRHDT and CDR2 as FYEKMQ (reference sequence). Trimming pared 0 bases from V and 7 bases from J, leaving 9 bases between. The CDR3 length is 14 residues. The DNA for the CDR3 is TGTGCCAGCAGCTTAGGACTAGCAGGCGGGGAGCTGTTTTTT. Amino acids: CASSLGLAGGELFF.

The sample holds many counts of this clonotype. CDR3 amino acids: CASSFWGAGANVLTF. The CDR3, as DNA: TGTGCCAGCAGTTTTTGGGGGGCTGGGGCCAACGTCCTGACTTTC. V usage is TRBV28 and J usage is TRBJ2-6, with a weak D call TRBD2 (6 bases). This CDR3 spans 15 amino acids. Trimming left V 3 bases short and J 2 bases short, with 8 bases between. From germline, CDR1 is MDHEN and CDR2 SYDVKM.

This clonotype was picked up many times. The chain joins TRBV3-1 to TRBJ2-6; a possible D gene is TRBD1 (5 bases). CDR3 size: 15 residues. V was trimmed by 4 bases and J by 0 bases, leaving 7 bases between them. Germline V gives CDR1 LGHDT, CDR2 YNNKEL (reference sequence). The CDR3 DNA is TGTGCCAGCAGCCCCGACAGCTCTGGGGCCAACGTCCTGACTTTC. Translated, it gives CASSPDSSGANVLTF.

This clonotype showed up many times. This sequence joins TRBV24-1 and TRBJ2-2; no clear D. Germline lookup yields CDR1 KGHDR and CDR2 SFDVKD. V lost 4 bases and J 5 bases, leaving 10 bases between the germline ends. The CDR3 runs 14 residues. CDR3 nucleotides: TGTGCCACCAGTGACAGGTTAAAGACCGGGGAGCTGTTTTTT. It yields the protein CATSDRLKTGELFF.

Ten or more counts support this clonotype. The genes are TRBV29-1 and TRBJ1-1; D gene ambiguous. This CDR3 is built from 11 residues. The V gene lost 4 bases and the J gene lost 4 bases, with 7 bases spanning the gap. Germline values: CDR1 SQVTM, CDR2 ANQGSEA. CDR3 sequence (DNA): TGCAGCGTTGCCGGCTTCACTGAAGCTTTCTTT. This encodes CSVAGFTEAFF.

This clonotype was recorded at least ten times. The CDR3 coding sequence is TGTGCCAGCAGCCAAGATGCCGCAATACGGAAGTTCTTC. Translated: CASSQDAAIRKFF. The V and J genes are TRBV3-1 and TRBJ2-1; D gene uncertain. The germline V gene has CDR1 LGHDT and CDR2 YNNKEL (reference sequence). The CDR3 covers 13 residues. The germline V and J ends were trimmed by 0 bases and 14 bases, with 14 bases remaining between them.

This clonotype was recorded many times. The genes are TRBV5-1 and TRBJ2-3, with TRBD2 matching 13 bases. Germline lookup yields CDR1 SGHRS and CDR2 YFSETQ. Trimming took 0 bases from V and 5 from J; bases not matched to a gene: 3. The CDR3 runs to 16 residues. The CDR3 sequence: CASSLELAGGQDTQYF. For the CDR3, the DNA is TGCGCCAGCAGCTTGGAACTAGCGGGGGGGCAAGATACGCAGTATTTT.

Ten or more counts support this clonotype. This sequence joins TRBV28 and TRBJ2-5; unclear D gene. CDR3 size: 13 residues. Trimming stripped 6 bases from V and 4 bases from J, with 12 bases between. Germline values: CDR1 MDHEN, CDR2 SYDVKM. CDR3 in amino acids: CASSPPPGETQYF. DNA for the CDR3: TGTGCCAGCAGCCCCCCCCCGGGAGAGACCCAGTACTTC.

This clonotype was observed many times. The chain is built from TRBV10-3 and TRBJ2-6; no clear D gene. The ends were cut back, 2 bases at V and 1 base at J, with 6 bases in the middle. The CDR3 runs 15 residues. CDR1 is ENHRY, CDR2 SYGVKD, per germline. In DNA form, the CDR3 reads TGTGCCATCAGTGAGCAGATGTCTGGGGCCAACGTCCTGACTTTC. Its protein product is CAISEQMSGANVLTF.

This clonotype appeared many times. The J gene is TRBJ2-3, the V gene TRBV7-8; 8 nucleotides agree with TRBD1. The V segment lost 8 bases and the J segment 2 bases; nucleotides outside the gene matches: 6. CDR1 is SGHVS and CDR2 is FQNEAQ in the germline V gene. The length of the CDR3 is 14 residues. The CDR3 loop is CASGRQGNTDTQYF. The CDR3 bases are TGTGCCAGCGGTCGACAGGGGAACACAGATACGCAGTATTTT.

Many counts were recorded for this clonotype. The rearrangement joins TRBV20-1 to TRBJ2-5; the D call may be TRBD1 or TRBD2 (5 bases each). With 1 base removed from V and 7 bases from J, the gap between germline ends came to 7 bases. The V gene's germline CDR1 is DFQATT and CDR2 SNEGSKA (reference sequence). This CDR3 is 11 amino acids long. CDR3 bases: TGCAGTGCTAGAGGGGACCGGACCCAGTACTTC. This codes for CSARGDRTQYF.